This T cell receptor (beta chain) was sequenced in a study of cytomegalovirus exposure and HLA in healthy donors. Regarding the study as a whole: Among the CMV-associated chains, a few were confirmed in vitro as specific for CMV antigens.

Points on this clone: Its matching antigen is unknown.

The V gene lost 4 bases and the J gene lost 4 bases, with 20 bases spanning the gap. CDR1 is LGHNA and CDR2 is YNFKEQ in the germline V gene. CDR3 length: 16 amino acids. The method was immunoSEQ multiplex PCR; TCRdb's version includes in-frame clones alone and lacks a portion of them. The sample lists over 150,000 clones, roughly 89% seen once, with roughly 3% in the top ten. The V call is TRBV4-2, the J call TRBJ2-7; weak D call: TRBD2 (7 bases). Sequencing used PBMCs. This receptor was identified in a woman between 18 and 29 years old in good health and CMV-seropositive. CDR3 loop: CASSRGSGGERYEQYF. In DNA form, the CDR3 reads TGTGCCAGCAGCCGGGGGTCGGGGGGCGAGAGGTACGAGCAGTACTTC.